The 15 T cell receptor beta chains presented below share a single source sample, sequenced in a study of tumor T cells in aggressive B-cell lymphoma. Only in-frame clones appear in the TCRdb table, and some are missing; sequencing was by immunoSEQ multiplex PCR. The sample holds approximately 10,000 clones, 70% to 90% seen once. Sequenced material: tumor tissue. These receptors all come from an adult with diffuse large B cell lymphoma.

CDR3 loop: CASSRDSTFYGYTF. The DNA of the CDR3 is TGTGCCAGCAGCAGGGACAGTACTTTCTATGGCTACACCTTC. The chain uses TRBV2 and TRBJ1-2; TRBD1 matches at 7 bases. J was trimmed by 4 bases and V by 6 bases; bases with no gene match: 8. The CDR3 contains 14 residues. CDR1 is SNHLY and CDR2 is FYNNEI in the germline V gene. The complete variable domain, with remaining parts taken from reference TRBV2 and TRBJ1-2, reads EPEVTQTPSHQVTQMGQEVILRCVPISNHLYFYWYRQILGQKVEFLVSFYNNEISEKSEIFDDQFSVERPDGSNFTLKIRSTKLEDSAMYFCASSRDSTFYGYTFGSGTRLTVV.

V usage is TRBV29-1 and J usage is TRBJ2-1; 8 nucleotides line up with TRBD1. Germline-derived CDR1 and CDR2 are SQVTM and ANQGSEA. This CDR3 is 13 amino acids long. Trimming removed 1 base from V and 5 bases from J; junction bases left unmatched: 1. CDR3 loop: CSVEGTGNNEQFF. The CDR3 bases are TGCAGCGTTGAAGGGACAGGGAACAATGAGCAGTTCTTC.

The chain links TRBV7-2 to TRBJ2-7; TRBD1 agrees at 9 bases. V trimming: 5 bases; J trimming: 4 bases; junction bases outside the gene matches: 6. From germline, CDR1 is SGHTA and CDR2 FQGNSA. The CDR3 contains 14 residues. CDR3 protein: CASSLRDREYEQYF. DNA for the CDR3: TGTGCCAGCAGCCTCCGGGACAGGGAATACGAGCAGTACTTC.

A few counts support this clone. The chain recombines TRBV2 with TRBJ1-4; tentative D call: TRBD1 (5 bases). CDR3 size: 14 residues. Per germline, CDR1 SNHLY and CDR2 FYNNEI. V lost 11 bases and J 4 bases, leaving 17 bases between the germline ends. CDR3 region: CACGADSFNEKLFF. DNA for the CDR3: TGTGCCTGCGGGGCCGACAGTTTTAATGAAAAACTGTTTTTT.

V is TRBV28 and J is TRBJ2-2; 11 bases fit TRBD2. The V segment lost 5 bases and the J segment 7 bases; nucleotides outside the gene matches: 12. CDR1 and CDR2 from the germline V gene are MDHEN and SYDVKM. The CDR3 runs 17 residues. The DNA of the CDR3 is TGTGCCAGCAGTCGACCTCTAGCGGGGGGTATTGGCGGGGAGCTGTTTTTT. Translation: CASSRPLAGGIGGELFF.

V is TRBV27 and J is TRBJ2-1; D is unclear. The CDR3 spans 15 residues. V lost 4 bases and J lost 0, with 10 bases in between. The germline V gene has CDR1 MNHEY and CDR2 SMNVEV (reference sequence). This CDR3 is CASSSLSSSYNEQFF. The CDR3 DNA follows: TGTGCCAGCAGTTCCCTATCTAGCTCCTACAATGAGCAGTTCTTC.

This chain connects TRBV19 to TRBJ1-4; tentatively, D is TRBD1 (5 bases). This CDR3 has 15 residues. The V and J ends lost 4 bases and 3 bases respectively, with 12 bases between them. Germline CDR1 is LNHDA and CDR2 is SQIVND (reference sequence). The chain's CDR3 is CASSRQGSSNEKLFF. The DNA for the CDR3 is TGTGCCAGTAGTAGGCAGGGTTCGTCTAATGAAAAACTGTTTTTT.

As to this clone: At one boundary the junction diverges from the germline segment, which might be a read error. The chain is built from TRBV28 and TRBJ1-1, with a possible D match to TRBD1 (6 bases). Germline loops: CDR1 MDHEN, CDR2 SYDVKM. The CDR3 loop spans 14 amino acids. CDR3 nucleotides: TGTGCCAGCACTTTAACACAGGGAGACACTGAAGCTTTCTTT. Translating it yields CASTLTQGDTEAFF.

The chain uses TRBV15 and TRBJ1-5; possible D gene TRBD1, 5 bases. CDR3 size: 17 residues. Between the trimmed V and J ends, which lost 0 bases and 1 base, there was a span of 13 bases. Germline V CDR1 and CDR2: LNHNV, YYDKDF (reference sequence). The CDR3 bases are TGTGCCACCAGCAGAGATACCAGGGTTTCGAGCAATCAGCCCCAGCATTTT. Protein: CATSRDTRVSSNQPQHF.

The chain links TRBV6-5 to TRBJ2-1; D is possibly TRBD2 (5 bases). Germline V gene lookup returns CDR1 MNHEY and CDR2 SVGAGI. The ends were cut back, 4 bases at V and 7 bases at J, with 11 bases in the middle. The CDR3 runs 13 residues. CDR3 coding DNA: TGTGCCAGCAGTTCCCTAGCTTATAATGAGCAGTTCTTC. Its translation: CASSSLAYNEQFF.

This chain joins TRBV5-1 and TRBJ2-5, with no clear D. CDR1 is SGHRS, CDR2 YFSETQ, per germline. V dropped 0 bases and J dropped 2 bases, with 5 bases sitting between them. The CDR3 totals 13 residues. CDR3 coding DNA: TGCGCCAGCAGCTTGGGGGCTCAAGAGACCCAGTACTTC. It specifies CASSLGAQETQYF.

The chain is built from TRBV30 and TRBJ2-7, with D possibly TRBD2 on 5 matching bases. Trimming pared 0 bases from V and 1 base from J, leaving 13 bases between. The CDR3 is made up of 15 amino acids. Germline CDR1 and CDR2: GTSNPN and SVGIG (reference sequence). DNA of the CDR3: TGTGCCTGGAGTGTTTGGACTGACCCTTCCTACGAGCAGTACTTC. Translation: CAWSVWTDPSYEQYF.

The gene calls are TRBV7-2 and TRBJ2-5; 12 positions agree with TRBD2. Trimming cost V 5 bases and J 5 bases; bases outside gene matches: 12. The CDR3 length is 17 residues. Germline V gene lookup returns CDR1 SGHTA and CDR2 FQGNSA. The CDR3: CASSQDPSGGGVETQYF. As DNA, the CDR3 is TGTGCCAGCAGCCAAGACCCTAGCGGGGGGGGAGTTGAGACCCAGTACTTC.

The J gene is TRBJ2-4, the V gene TRBV2; possible D gene TRBD2, 6 bases. Germline CDR1 and CDR2: SNHLY and FYNNEI. Trimming pared 7 bases from V and 1 base from J, leaving 20 bases between. This CDR3 has 17 amino acids. The CDR3 is CASILSGSAGAKNIQYF. The CDR3 region has the DNA TGTGCCAGCATACTCTCAGGGTCGGCGGGGGCCAAAAACATTCAGTACTTC. Full variable domain (remainder filled in from reference TRBV2 and TRBJ2-4): EPEVTQTPSHQVTQMGQEVILRCVPISNHLYFYWYRQILGQKVEFLVSFYNNEISEKSEIFDDQFSVERPDGSNFTLKIRSTKLEDSAMYFCASILSGSAGAKNIQYFGAGTRLSVL.

V and J are TRBV5-6 and TRBJ2-7, with TRBD1 as a possible D gene (5 bases). CDR1 is SGHDT, CDR2 YYEEEE, per germline. The CDR3 contains 13 residues. V was clipped by 0 bases and J by 6 bases, with 10 bases between them. Here the CDR3 reads CASSLAGFGEQYF. The DNA for the CDR3 is TGTGCCAGCAGCTTGGCAGGGTTTGGCGAGCAGTACTTC.